The next 8 T cell receptor beta chains were all read from a single sample in a study of blood T cell repertoires in COVID-19. Sequenced by immunoSEQ multiplex PCR; TCRdb stores in-frame clones only, minus some. The sample has hundreds of thousands of clones; 85% to 90% are singletons. Sequenced sample: peripheral blood. The receptors here all came from a woman aged 40 to 49 who had recovered from COVID-19.

The chain recombines TRBV7-2 with TRBJ1-3; D call uncertain. V was clipped by 5 bases and J by 3 bases, with 17 bases between them. The CDR3 is 16 residues long. Germline CDR1 is SGHTA and CDR2 is FQGNSA. Here the CDR3 reads CASSRAPRLLGNTIYF. CDR3 DNA: TGTGCCAGCAGCCGCGCCCCGCGCCTTCTTGGAAACACCATATATTTT.

The chain recombines TRBV2 with TRBJ1-2; 9 bases agree with TRBD1. The CDR3 runs 16 residues. Germline trimming cut 10 bases from V and 1 base from J; bases unmatched to any gene: 13. CDR1 is SNHLY and CDR2 is FYNNEI in the germline V gene. CDR3 sequence: CANPGTGKGVNYGYTF. CDR3 bases: TGTGCCAACCCCGGGACAGGGAAGGGGGTTAACTATGGCTACACCTTC. Full variable domain (outside the CDR3, taken from reference TRBV2 and TRBJ1-2): EPEVTQTPSHQVTQMGQEVILRCVPISNHLYFYWYRQILGQKVEFLVSFYNNEISEKSEIFDDQFSVERPDGSNFTLKIRSTKLEDSAMYFCANPGTGKGVNYGYTFGSGTRLTVV.

The CDR3 reads CASSLTSGRGMSEKLFF. The CDR3 nucleotides are TGTGCCAGTAGTCTCACCTCCGGGCGGGGCATGAGTGAAAAACTGTTTTTT. V usage is TRBV19 and J usage is TRBJ1-4, with D maybe TRBD1 (5 bases). The V gene's germline CDR1 is LNHDA and CDR2 SQIVND (reference sequence). Trimming took off 5 bases at V and 7 bases at J, with 23 bases between the two ends. This CDR3 has 17 amino acids.

The chain joins TRBV7-8 to TRBJ1-4; D is possibly TRBD1 (5 bases). V lost 6 bases to trimming and J lost 5 bases, with 19 bases between them. Per the germline V gene, CDR1 is SGHVS and CDR2 is FQNEAQ. This CDR3 comprises 16 residues. The CDR3 reads CASSPGGGAVNEKLFF. The CDR3 coding sequence is TGTGCCAGCAGTCCTGGGGGAGGGGCCGTCAATGAAAAACTGTTTTTT.

The chain combines TRBV5-1 with TRBJ1-4; D is possibly TRBD1 (5 bases). Between the trimmed V and J ends, which lost 0 bases and 10 bases, there was a span of 10 bases. The germline gives CDR1 SGHRS, CDR2 YFSETQ. The CDR3 has 13 residues. CDR3 loop: CASSLEKTGKLFF. The CDR3 region has the DNA TGCGCCAGCAGCTTGGAGAAAACAGGAAAACTGTTTTTT.

This chain links TRBV5-5 with TRBJ1-2; no clear D. In germline, CDR1 is SGHKS, CDR2 YYEKEE (reference sequence). The CDR3 runs 13 residues. Trimming took off 5 bases at V and 2 bases at J, with 10 bases between the two ends. This CDR3 is CASSRNENYGYTF. CDR3 sequence (DNA): TGTGCCAGCAGTCGAAATGAGAACTATGGCTACACCTTC.

The chain links TRBV10-3 to TRBJ1-2; D unresolved. Germline-derived CDR1 and CDR2 are ENHRY and SYGVKD. The CDR3 sequence is 14 residues long. V lost 2 bases and J 8 bases, leaving 15 bases between the germline ends. The CDR3, as DNA: TGTGCCATCAGTGAGGGGAGCAGCTGGAACGGCTACACCTTC. This encodes CAISEGSSWNGYTF.

V gene TRBV5-1 combines with J gene TRBJ1-4; D not certain. Trimming took off 7 bases at V and 8 bases at J, with 15 bases between the two ends. Per germline, CDR1 SGHRS and CDR2 YFSETQ. The CDR3 is 13 residues long. CDR3 in DNA: TGCGCCAGCGGGTATGACTCGGGGGAAAAACTGTTTTTT. It yields the protein CASGYDSGEKLFF.